These 10 T cell receptor beta chains came from one sample sequenced in a study of blood T cell repertoires in COVID-19. The method was immunoSEQ multiplex PCR; TCRdb's version includes in-frame clones alone and lacks a portion of them. The sample has roughly 150,000 clones, roughly 75% seen once; the top ten hold more than 5%. The sequencing input was PBMCs or T cells enriched from blood (not recorded which). All receptors derive from a woman aged 45-60 years who had recovered from COVID-19.

The V and J genes are TRBV5-6 and TRBJ2-2; tentative D call: TRBD2 (5 bases). This CDR3 has 15 residues. V was pared by 5 bases and J by 1 base, with 12 bases between. The V gene's germline CDR1 is SGHDT and CDR2 YYEEEE. CDR3 sequence reads: CASSFLALNTGELFF. The DNA for the CDR3 is TGTGCCAGCAGTTTCCTAGCCCTGAACACCGGGGAGCTGTTTTTT.

The chain recombines TRBV5-1 with TRBJ2-3; unclear D gene. The CDR3 runs to 13 residues. Germline CDR1 is SGHRS and CDR2 is YFSETQ. V was cut by 0 bases and J by 4 bases, with 6 bases left in between. The CDR3, as DNA: TGCGCCAGCAGCTTGGGAGTAGCAGATACGCAGTATTTT. Residues: CASSLGVADTQYF.

The rearrangement uses TRBV7-9 and TRBJ1-1; D uncertain. The germline CDR1 and CDR2 sequences are SEHNR and FQNEAQ (reference sequence). The CDR3 length is 11 residues. Trimming removed 2 bases at V and 7 bases at J, with 5 bases between. The CDR3 sequence: CASSLQNEAFF. Here the CDR3 DNA reads TGTGCCAGCAGCTTACAGAATGAAGCTTTCTTT.

V and J are TRBV11-2 and TRBJ2-7, with TRBD1 as a possible D gene (6 bases). The CDR3 is 12 residues long. CDR1 is SGHAT and CDR2 is FQNNGV in the germline V gene. V lost 3 bases to trimming and J lost 3 bases, with 6 bases between them. The CDR3 coding sequence is TGTGCCAGCAGCTTGGGACACTACGAGCAGTACGTC. Its protein is CASSLGHYEQYV.

This clone was counted only a few times. V usage is TRBV10-3 and J usage is TRBJ1-1, with D possibly being TRBD1 (6 bases). CDR3 size: 15 residues. Trimming shortened V by 5 bases and J by 3 bases, and 16 bases separated the two germline ends. CDR1 and CDR2 from the germline V gene are ENHRY and SYGVKD. CDR3 coding DNA: TGTGCCATCAGTAGGGGGGGCCGGGGTGACACTGAAGCTTTCTTT. This encodes CAISRGGRGDTEAFF.

The chain recombines TRBV25-1 with TRBJ1-4; possible D gene TRBD1, 6 bases. The germline V gene has CDR1 MGHDK and CDR2 SYGVNS. V was trimmed by 6 bases and J by 5 bases, leaving 22 bases between them. The CDR3 is 17 residues long. The CDR3: CASSRLLGGARNEKLFF. CDR3 nucleotide sequence: TGTGCCAGCAGCCGACTGTTGGGGGGGGCCCGAAATGAAAAACTGTTTTTT.

This chain joins TRBV19 and TRBJ1-5; no firm D call. Trimming left V 4 bases short and J 3 bases short, with 13 bases between. This CDR3 comprises 15 residues. Germline V CDR1 and CDR2: LNHDA, SQIVND (reference sequence). CDR3 sequence reads: CASSNPGKANQPQHF. The CDR3 DNA reads TGTGCCAGTAGTAACCCGGGAAAGGCCAATCAGCCCCAGCATTTT.

V gene TRBV10-3 combines with J gene TRBJ1-2; the D gene is possibly TRBD1 (6 bases). The V gene lost 8 bases and the J gene lost 5 bases, with 18 bases spanning the gap. The CDR3 has 14 amino acids. Germline loops: CDR1 ENHRY, CDR2 SYGVKD. CDR3 DNA: TGTGCCATCTTTGCAGGGGATGGATCTTATGGCTACACCTTC. Amino acid sequence: CAIFAGDGSYGYTF.

V and J are TRBV7-9 and TRBJ1-6; no reliable D call. Trimming stripped 1 base from V and 10 bases from J, with 14 bases between. Germline assignment: CDR1 SEHNR and CDR2 FQNEAQ (reference sequence). The CDR3 runs 15 residues. The CDR3 DNA reads as TGTGCCAGCAGCTTAGGGTCACAGTTTGGATCACCCCTCCACTTT. This translates into CASSLGSQFGSPLHF.

The chain links TRBV9 to TRBJ1-6; TRBD1 matches at 8 bases. CDR1 and CDR2 (germline): SGDLS, YYNGEE. The CDR3 loop spans 14 amino acids. The J segment lost 7 bases and the V segment lost 3 bases, leaving 3 bases of the junction unmatched. DNA for the CDR3: TGTGCCAGCAGCGCGACAGGGGTGAATTCACCCCTCCACTTT. Protein product: CASSATGVNSPLHF.